The entry below gives a single TCR beta chain sequence along with its context. Antigen: not known. The CDR3 end is not reached by the read, which stops 3 residues before it; the germline J gene fills it in. This sample was taken from a study of T cell clonality in common variable immunodeficiency. Points from the study as a whole: Common variable immunodeficiency TCR beta sequences reportedly had fewer deletions and N-nucleotide insertions. CVID patient heterogeneity limited repertoire-clinical complication correlations.

The V gene's germline CDR1 is SGHVS and CDR2 FQNEAQ. CDR3 length: 15 amino acids. TCRdb's table, derived via immunoSEQ multiplex PCR, lists solely in-frame clones and lacks some. The sample shows tens of thousands of clones, none of them appearing just once. Most patients and controls had Caucasian heritage. Heparinized whole blood, about 4.5 to 8.5 ml, came from each donor. The chain recombines TRBV7-8 with TRBJ1-4, with D maybe TRBD1 (6 bases). This clonotype was obtained from a person aged 18 to 69 in good health. Sequencing input: peripheral blood mononuclear cells. CDR3: CASSLGTANNSPLFF. The sequenced CDR3 bases are TGTGCCAGCAGCTTAGGGACAGCTAATAATTCACCA.